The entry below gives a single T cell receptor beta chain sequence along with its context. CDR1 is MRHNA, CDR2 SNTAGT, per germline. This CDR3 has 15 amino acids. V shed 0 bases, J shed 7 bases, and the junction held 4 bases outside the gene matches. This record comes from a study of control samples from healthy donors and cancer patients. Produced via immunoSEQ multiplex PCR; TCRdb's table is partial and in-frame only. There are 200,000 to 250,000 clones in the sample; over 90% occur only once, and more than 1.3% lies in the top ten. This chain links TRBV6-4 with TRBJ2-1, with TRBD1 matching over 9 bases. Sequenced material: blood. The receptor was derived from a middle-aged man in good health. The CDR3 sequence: CASSDSRTGENEQFF. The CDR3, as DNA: TGTGCCAGCAGTGACTCCAGGACAGGGGAAAATGAGCAGTTCTTC.